This TCR beta chain was profiled in a study of beta chain features in type 1 diabetes. This clone was observed a few times. The CDR3 is 15 residues long. V shed 2 bases and J shed 3 bases, with 15 bases lying between them. Germline values: CDR1 GTSNPN, CDR2 SVGIG (reference sequence). Expressed TCRB transcripts were sequenced because the entire RNA isolate underwent reverse transcription. Assay used: immunoSEQ multiplex PCR; TCRdb lists only in-frame clones, some missing. The sample holds a few hundred thousand clones; roughly 31% are singletons and the top ten take about 0.065%. Sequenced material: naive CD4+ T cells from blood. This rearrangement joins TRBV30 to TRBJ2-3; D is unresolved. The sequence came from a man between 18 and 29 years old in good health. CDR3: CAWSQTGGRTDTQYF. CDR3 sequence (DNA): TGTGCCTGGAGTCAAACTGGCGGAAGAACAGATACGCAGTATTTT.